These 21 T cell receptor beta chains share one sample of origin, sequenced in a study of T cells in Graves' hyperthyroidism and ophthalmopathy. Amplification of TCR beta CDR3 regions was performed using RNA transcripts as template. Researchers ran a first-round RT-PCR on the TCR CDR3 using the HTBI primer set. One entry per CDR3 protein results from TCRdb running MiXCR on the multiplex PCR reads. The sample holds 700,000 to 950,000 distinct CDR3 sequences, 30% to 40% seen once. The sample was blood. These receptors were obtained from a woman in her thirties or forties with Graves' hyperthyroidism.

This clonotype was recorded a few times. V is TRBV6-5 and J is TRBJ1-1; no reliable D call. Germline V gene lookup returns CDR1 MNHEY and CDR2 SVGAGI. Trimming stripped 2 bases from V and 1 base from J, with 11 bases between. The CDR3 runs to 15 residues. DNA for the CDR3: TGTGCCAGCAGTTACCCGGGCCGGACGAACACTGAAGCTTTCTTT. This codes for CASSYPGRTNTEAFF.

The chain recombines TRBV11-2 with TRBJ1-4; maybe TRBD1 (5 bases). The CDR3 spans 16 residues. Germline V lookup: CDR1 SGHAT, CDR2 FQNNGV. Trimming cost V 5 bases and J 8 bases, with 21 bases left between them. As DNA, the CDR3 is TGTGCCAGCAGCAGAGGACAAGCCCGGGGGTACGAAAAACTGTTTTTT. Translating gives CASSRGQARGYEKLFF.

Concerning this clonotype: A much larger clone differs by one base, so this may be a read error. The chain combines TRBV29-1 with TRBJ2-7; the match to TRBD1 covers 8 bases. Looked up from germline, CDR1 is SQVTM and CDR2 is ANQGSEA. After removal of 4 bases from V and 6 bases from J, the junction contained 8 bases not matched to a gene. There are 13 residues in the CDR3. Here the CDR3 reads CSVVLTGEAEQYF. The CDR3 DNA reads as TGCAGCGTTGTGCTGACAGGGGAGGCCGAGCAGTACTTC.

Ten or more counts support this clonotype. The V gene is TRBV19, the J gene TRBJ1-4; the match to TRBD1 covers 9 bases. Per the germline V gene, CDR1 is LNHDA and CDR2 is SQIVND (reference sequence). CDR3 size: 15 residues. J was trimmed by 6 bases and V by 4 bases; bases with no gene match: 6. CDR3 region: CASSTHRGRDEKLFF. The CDR3 DNA follows: TGTGCCAGTAGTACGCACAGGGGGCGGGATGAAAAACTGTTTTTT.

This clonotype turned up a few times. This sequence joins TRBV6-2 or TRBV6-3 and TRBJ1-1; the D is unclear. The CDR3 runs to 15 residues. Germline V gives CDR1 MNHEY, CDR2 SVGEGT. The V end was cut by 2 bases, the J end by 1 base, with 11 bases between. CDR3 sequence (DNA): TGTGCCAGCAGTTACCTGGTGAAGGGGAACACTGAAGCTTTCTTT. It translates to CASSYLVKGNTEAFF.

This clonotype showed up just a few times. The rearrangement joins TRBV9 to TRBJ1-2; 7 bases align to TRBD1. Per germline, CDR1 SGDLS and CDR2 YYNGEE. The CDR3 runs to 15 residues. Trimming cost V 4 bases and J 8 bases; bases outside gene matches: 14. CDR3 coding DNA: TGTGCCAGCAGCATCCGGGACAGTATTTTAAGAGGCTACACCTTC. Its protein is CASSIRDSILRGYTF.

In regard to this clonotype: The CDR3 does not end in the conserved phenylalanine or tryptophan, so this is likely a read error. The CDR3 region is CASSKQGAGNSPLHL. CDR3 in DNA: TGTGCCAGCAGCAAACAGGGGGCAGGTAATTCACCCCTCCACCTT. V is TRBV12-3 or TRBV12-4 and J is TRBJ1-6; 9 bases are shared with TRBD1. V was pared by 6 bases and J by 6 bases, with 6 bases of the junction left unmatched. This CDR3 is 15 amino acids long.

This clonotype was recorded a few times. V gene TRBV14 combines with J gene TRBJ1-1; the D gene is possibly TRBD1 (5 bases). Germline V gene sequence: CDR1 SGHDN, CDR2 FVKESK. V was trimmed by 1 base and J by 11 bases, leaving 17 bases between them. The CDR3 is 14 amino acids. CDR3 protein: CASSQVGTILQAFF. The DNA for the CDR3 is TGTGCCAGCAGCCAAGTTGGGACTATCTTACAGGCTTTCTTT.

Ten or more counts support this clonotype. This chain connects TRBV4-3 to TRBJ1-1; D possibly corresponds to TRBD1 (5 bases). The V and J ends lost 2 bases and 5 bases respectively, with 6 bases between them. Germline V gives CDR1 LGHNA, CDR2 YSLEER. The length of the CDR3 is 12 residues. The CDR3 reads CASSQQGTEAFF. CDR3 DNA sequence: TGCGCCAGCAGCCAACAGGGTACTGAAGCTTTCTTT.

This clonotype was counted many times. This chain uses TRBV7-9 with TRBJ2-5, with D maybe TRBD1 (6 bases). V lost 4 bases and J 2 bases, leaving 14 bases between the germline ends. The CDR3 runs 15 residues. Germline V CDR1 and CDR2: SEHNR, FQNEAQ (reference sequence). This CDR3 is CASSSSGASQETQYF. The CDR3 DNA follows: TGTGCCAGCAGCTCGTCAGGGGCCTCACAAGAGACCCAGTACTTC. The complete variable domain, with remaining parts taken from reference TRBV7-9 and TRBJ2-5, reads DTGVSQNPRHKITKRGQNVTFRCDPISEHNRLYWYRQTLGQGPEFLTYFQNEAQLEKSRLLSDRFSAERPKGSFSTLEIQRTEQGDSAMYLCASSSSGASQETQYFGPGTRLLVL.

The chain recombines TRBV6-2 or TRBV6-3 with TRBJ1-1; D gene unclear. The ends were cut back, 5 bases at V and 3 bases at J, with 16 bases in the middle. The CDR3 runs to 15 residues. The germline V gene encodes CDR1 MNHEY and CDR2 SVGEGT. The CDR3 DNA reads TGTGCCAGCAGTGATCTCGACGTACGGGACACTGAAGCTTTCTTT. This gives the protein CASSDLDVRDTEAFF.

The J gene is TRBJ1-4, the V gene TRBV29-1, with no clear D. V was pared by 5 bases and J by 4 bases, with 17 bases between. The CDR3 runs 15 residues. Germline V gene sequence: CDR1 SQVTM, CDR2 ANQGSEA. The CDR3 here is CSVMRDDRLNEKLFF. CDR3 coding DNA: TGCAGCGTTATGAGGGATGACCGACTTAATGAAAAACTGTTTTTT.

In this sample, this clonotype turned up once. The chain employs TRBV10-3 and TRBJ2-7; tentatively, D is TRBD1 (6 bases). This CDR3 has 14 residues. Germline-derived CDR1 and CDR2 are ENHRY and SYGVKD. The ends were cut back, 5 bases at V and 3 bases at J, with 14 bases in the middle. CDR3 residues: CAISPTYRDYEQYF. The CDR3 DNA is TGTGCCATCAGTCCTACCTACAGGGACTACGAGCAGTACTTC.

In its sample, this clonotype was seen many times. V usage is TRBV24-1 and J usage is TRBJ1-2, with D perhaps TRBD1 (5 bases). The length of the CDR3 is 12 residues. V lost 4 bases and J lost 3, with 5 bases in between. Germline-derived CDR1 and CDR2 are KGHDR and SFDVKD. Here the CDR3 DNA reads TGTGCCACCAGTGAGGGGGACTATGGCTACACCTTC. The encoded protein is CATSEGDYGYTF.

A word on this clonotype: The junction departs from the called germline gene at one end, perhaps through a read error. This CDR3 reads CASSYRGPTNEKLFF. CDR3 coding DNA: TGTGCCAGCAGTTACAGGGGGCCCACTAATGAAAAACTGTTTTTT. The V gene is TRBV10-3, the J gene TRBJ1-4; TRBD1 matches at 9 bases. The CDR3 extends over 15 amino acids. Germline CDR1 ENHRY, CDR2 SYGVKD.

This clonotype was seen at least ten times. The rearrangement joins TRBV10-1 to TRBJ2-7, with D perhaps TRBD2 (7 bases). Germline V gene sequence: CDR1 WNHNN, CDR2 SYGVQD (reference sequence). Trimming took 6 bases from V and 12 from J, leaving 24 bases between them. This CDR3 region has 14 residues. Here the CDR3 reads CASRDRQQASGPYF. The CDR3 DNA sequence: TGCGCCAGCAGGGACAGACAGCAAGCTAGCGGTCCGTACTTC.

The chain is built from TRBV20-1 and TRBJ2-5; 10 nucleotides align to TRBD2. The CDR3 extends over 17 amino acids. Germline V CDR1 and CDR2: DFQATT, SNEGSKA (reference sequence). With V trimmed by 6 bases and J by 4 bases, 17 bases remained unmatched. DNA for the CDR3: TGCAGTGCAACCCTAGCGGGAGTATGGTTAGGTGCAGAGACCCAGTACTTC. It translates to CSATLAGVWLGAETQYF.

The chain combines TRBV4-3 with TRBJ2-7; a possible D gene is TRBD1 (6 bases). Germline assignment: CDR1 LGHNA and CDR2 YSLEER. V was cut by 1 base and J by 3 bases, with 10 bases left in between. This CDR3 has 14 amino acids. The CDR3 nucleotides are TGCGCCAGCAGCCAAGCCGGACAGCGCTACGAGCAGTACTTC. It yields the protein CASSQAGQRYEQYF.

This clonotype was recorded only once. V is TRBV4-3 and J is TRBJ2-3; weak D call: TRBD2 (6 bases). V lost 0 bases to trimming and J lost 3 bases, with 10 bases between them. Germline CDR1 reads LGHNA; CDR2 reads YSLEER. This CDR3 is built from 15 residues. The CDR3 DNA follows: TGCGCCAGCAGCCAAGAACTAGCAGGGACAGATACGCAGTATTTT. This encodes CASSQELAGTDTQYF.

The table lists this clonotype with many counts. The genes are TRBV29-1 and TRBJ2-7, with 11 bases matching TRBD2. Germline V lookup: CDR1 SQVTM, CDR2 ANQGSEA. The V segment lost 6 bases and the J segment 4 bases; nucleotides outside the gene matches: 8. The CDR3 contains 14 residues. DNA of the CDR3: TGCAGCGTCGAACTAGCGGGAGTGGATTACGAGCAGTACTTC. It yields the protein CSVELAGVDYEQYF.

This chain links TRBV6-5 with TRBJ2-5; D is possibly TRBD2 (5 bases). The germline CDR1 and CDR2 sequences are MNHEY and SVGAGI. The germline V and J ends were trimmed by 3 bases and 1 base, with 18 bases remaining between them. This CDR3 is built from 17 residues. The CDR3 bases are TGTGCCAGCAGTTATAATACCCGAGGGAGACTCCAAGAGACCCAGTACTTC. Translating it yields CASSYNTRGRLQETQYF.